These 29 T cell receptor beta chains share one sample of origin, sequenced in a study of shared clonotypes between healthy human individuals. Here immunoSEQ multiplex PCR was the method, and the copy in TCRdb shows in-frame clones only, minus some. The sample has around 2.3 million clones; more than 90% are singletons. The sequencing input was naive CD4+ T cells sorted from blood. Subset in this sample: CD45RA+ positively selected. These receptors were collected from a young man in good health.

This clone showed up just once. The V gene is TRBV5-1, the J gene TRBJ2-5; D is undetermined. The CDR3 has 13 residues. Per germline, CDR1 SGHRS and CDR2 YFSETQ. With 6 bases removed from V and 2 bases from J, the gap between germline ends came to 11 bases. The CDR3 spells CASKTGGQETQYF. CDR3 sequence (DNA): TGCGCCAGCAAGACTGGCGGACAAGAGACCCAGTACTTC.

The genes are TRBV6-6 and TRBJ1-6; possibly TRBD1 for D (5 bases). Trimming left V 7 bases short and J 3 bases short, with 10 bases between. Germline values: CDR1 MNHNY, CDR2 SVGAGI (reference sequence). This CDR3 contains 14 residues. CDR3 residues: CASTDSLYNSPLHF. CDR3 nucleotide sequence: TGTGCCAGCACCGACAGCCTCTATAATTCACCCCTCCACTTT.

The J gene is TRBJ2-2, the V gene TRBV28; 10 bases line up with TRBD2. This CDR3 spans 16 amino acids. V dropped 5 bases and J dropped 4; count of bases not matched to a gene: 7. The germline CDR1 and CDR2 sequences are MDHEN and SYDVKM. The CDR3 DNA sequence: TGTGCCAGCAGTCCATCTAGCGGGGGTACCACCGGGGAGCTGTTTTTT. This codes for CASSPSSGGTTGELFF.

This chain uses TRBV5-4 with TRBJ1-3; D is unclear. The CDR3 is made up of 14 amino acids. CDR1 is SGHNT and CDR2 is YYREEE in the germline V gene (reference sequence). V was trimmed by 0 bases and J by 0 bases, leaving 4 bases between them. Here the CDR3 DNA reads TGTGCCAGCAGCTTGGCCAGCTCTGGAAACACCATATATTTT. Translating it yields CASSLASSGNTIYF. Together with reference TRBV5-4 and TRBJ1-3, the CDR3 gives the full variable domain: ETGVTQSPTHLIKTRGQQVTLRCSSQSGHNTVSWYQQALGQGPQFIFQYYREEENGRGNFPPRFSGLQFPNYSSELNVNALELDDSALYLCASSLASSGNTIYFGEGSWLTVV.

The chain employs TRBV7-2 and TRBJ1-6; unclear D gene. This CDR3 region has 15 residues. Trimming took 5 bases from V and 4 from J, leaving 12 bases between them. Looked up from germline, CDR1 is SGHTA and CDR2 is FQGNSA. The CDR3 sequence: CASSLLWDYNSPLHF. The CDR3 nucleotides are TGTGCCAGCAGCCTTCTGTGGGATTATAATTCACCCCTCCACTTT.

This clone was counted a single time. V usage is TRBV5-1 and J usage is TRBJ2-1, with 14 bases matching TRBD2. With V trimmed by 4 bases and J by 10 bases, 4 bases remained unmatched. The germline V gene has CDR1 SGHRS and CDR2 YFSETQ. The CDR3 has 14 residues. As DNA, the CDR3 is TGCGCCAGCAGCCCGGGACTAGCGGGAGAGGAGCAGTTCTTC. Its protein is CASSPGLAGEEQFF.

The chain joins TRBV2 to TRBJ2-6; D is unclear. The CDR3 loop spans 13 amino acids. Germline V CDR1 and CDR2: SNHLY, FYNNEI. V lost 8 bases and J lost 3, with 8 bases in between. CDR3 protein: CASLRFGANVLTF. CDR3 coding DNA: TGTGCCAGCCTGAGGTTTGGGGCCAACGTCCTGACTTTC.

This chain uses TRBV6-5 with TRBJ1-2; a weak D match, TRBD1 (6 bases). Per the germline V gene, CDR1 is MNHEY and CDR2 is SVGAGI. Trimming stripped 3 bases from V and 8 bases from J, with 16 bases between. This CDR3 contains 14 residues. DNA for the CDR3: TGTGCCAGCAGTTATGGTACAGGGAGGTCAGGCTACACCTTC. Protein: CASSYGTGRSGYTF.

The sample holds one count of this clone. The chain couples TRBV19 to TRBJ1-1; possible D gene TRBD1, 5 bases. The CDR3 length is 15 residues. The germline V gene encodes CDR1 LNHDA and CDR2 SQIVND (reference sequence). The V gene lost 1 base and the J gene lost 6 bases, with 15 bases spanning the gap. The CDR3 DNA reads TGTGCCAGTAGTATAGGTGACCGGGGACGGGCTGAAGCTTTCTTT. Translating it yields CASSIGDRGRAEAFF.

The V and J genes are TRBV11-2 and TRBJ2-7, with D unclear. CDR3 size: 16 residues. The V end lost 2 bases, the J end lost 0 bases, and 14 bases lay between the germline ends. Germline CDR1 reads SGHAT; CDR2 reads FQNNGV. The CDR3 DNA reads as TGTGCCAGCAGCTTATACTCGGGCGGTAGCTCCTACGAGCAGTACTTC. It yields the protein CASSLYSGGSSYEQYF. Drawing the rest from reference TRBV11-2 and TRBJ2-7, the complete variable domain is EAGVAQSPRYKIIEKRQSVAFWCNPISGHATLYWYQQILGQGPKLLIQFQNNGVVDDSQLPKDRFSAERLKGVDSTLKIQPAKLEDSAVYLCASSLYSGGSSYEQYFGPGTRLTVT.

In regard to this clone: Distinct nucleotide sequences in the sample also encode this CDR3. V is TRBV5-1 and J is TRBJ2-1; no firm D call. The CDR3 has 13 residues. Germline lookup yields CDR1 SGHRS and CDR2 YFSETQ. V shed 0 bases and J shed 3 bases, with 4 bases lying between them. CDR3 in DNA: TGCGCCAGCAGCTTGGGGCTCTACAATGAGCAGTTCTTC. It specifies CASSLGLYNEQFF. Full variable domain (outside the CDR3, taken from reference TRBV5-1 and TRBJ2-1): KAGVTQTPRYLIKTRGQQVTLSCSPISGHRSVSWYQQTPGQGLQFLFEYFSETQRNKGNFPGRFSGRQFSNSRSEMNVSTLELGDSALYLCASSLGLYNEQFFGPGTRLTVL.

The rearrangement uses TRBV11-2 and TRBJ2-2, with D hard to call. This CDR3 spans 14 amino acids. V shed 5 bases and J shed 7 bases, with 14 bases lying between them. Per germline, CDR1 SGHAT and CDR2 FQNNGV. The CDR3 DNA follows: TGTGCCAGCAGCCCGAGTGGTCTTGGCGGGGAGCTGTTTTTT. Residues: CASSPSGLGGELFF.

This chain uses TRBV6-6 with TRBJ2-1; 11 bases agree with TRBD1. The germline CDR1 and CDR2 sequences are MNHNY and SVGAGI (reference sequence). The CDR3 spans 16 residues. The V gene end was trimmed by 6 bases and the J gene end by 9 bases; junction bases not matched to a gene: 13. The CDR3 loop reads CASRAPGTGGKGEQFF. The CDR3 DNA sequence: TGTGCCAGCAGGGCGCCAGGGACAGGGGGTAAGGGTGAGCAGTTCTTC.

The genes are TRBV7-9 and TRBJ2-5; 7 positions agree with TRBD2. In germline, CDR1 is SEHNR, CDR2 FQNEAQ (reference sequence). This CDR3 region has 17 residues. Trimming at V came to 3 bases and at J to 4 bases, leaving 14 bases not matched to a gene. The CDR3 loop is CASSFSGRGDRGETQYF. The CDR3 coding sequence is TGTGCCAGCAGCTTTAGTGGACGGGGGGACCGTGGAGAGACCCAGTACTTC. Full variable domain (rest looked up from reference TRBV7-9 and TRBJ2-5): DTGVSQNPRHKITKRGQNVTFRCDPISEHNRLYWYRQTLGQGPEFLTYFQNEAQLEKSRLLSDRFSAERPKGSFSTLEIQRTEQGDSAMYLCASSFSGRGDRGETQYFGPGTRLLVL.

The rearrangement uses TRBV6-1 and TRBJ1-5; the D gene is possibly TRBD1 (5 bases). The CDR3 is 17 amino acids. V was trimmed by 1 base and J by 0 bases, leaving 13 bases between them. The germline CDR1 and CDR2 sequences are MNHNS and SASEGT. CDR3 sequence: CASSEDFRDSSNQPQHF. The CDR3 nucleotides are TGTGCCAGCAGTGAAGACTTCCGAGACAGTAGCAATCAGCCCCAGCATTTT.

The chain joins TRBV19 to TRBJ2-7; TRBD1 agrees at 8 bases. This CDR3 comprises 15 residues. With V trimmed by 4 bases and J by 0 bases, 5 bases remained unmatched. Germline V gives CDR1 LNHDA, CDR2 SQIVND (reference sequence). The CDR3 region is CASSTLTGGSYEQYF. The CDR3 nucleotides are TGTGCCAGTAGTACCCTCACAGGGGGCTCCTACGAGCAGTACTTC.

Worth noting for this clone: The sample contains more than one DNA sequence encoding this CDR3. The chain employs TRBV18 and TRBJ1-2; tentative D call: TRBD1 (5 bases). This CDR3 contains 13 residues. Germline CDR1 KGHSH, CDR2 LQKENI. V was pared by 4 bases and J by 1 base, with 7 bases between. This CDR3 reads CASSQTDNYGYTF. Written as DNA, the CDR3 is TGTGCCAGCTCACAGACAGATAACTATGGCTACACCTTC.

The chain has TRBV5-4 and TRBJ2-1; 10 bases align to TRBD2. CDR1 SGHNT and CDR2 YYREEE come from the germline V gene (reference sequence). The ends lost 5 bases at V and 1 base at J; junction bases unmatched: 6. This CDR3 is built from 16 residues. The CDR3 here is CASRDGLADSYNEQFF. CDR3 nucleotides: TGTGCCAGCAGGGACGGACTAGCGGATTCCTACAATGAGCAGTTCTTC.

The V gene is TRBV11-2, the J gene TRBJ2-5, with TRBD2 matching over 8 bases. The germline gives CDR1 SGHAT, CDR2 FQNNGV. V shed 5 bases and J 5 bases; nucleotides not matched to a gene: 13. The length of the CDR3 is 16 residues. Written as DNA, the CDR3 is TGTGCCAGCAGCCTAAATTCGGGAGGGCCAAGGGAGACCCAGTACTTC. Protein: CASSLNSGGPRETQYF.

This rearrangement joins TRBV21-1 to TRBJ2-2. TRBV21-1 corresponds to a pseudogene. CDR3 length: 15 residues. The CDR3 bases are TGTGCCAGCACCTCACTGGAGGGGGATGCCGGGGAGCTGTTTTTT. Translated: CASTSLEGDAGELFF.

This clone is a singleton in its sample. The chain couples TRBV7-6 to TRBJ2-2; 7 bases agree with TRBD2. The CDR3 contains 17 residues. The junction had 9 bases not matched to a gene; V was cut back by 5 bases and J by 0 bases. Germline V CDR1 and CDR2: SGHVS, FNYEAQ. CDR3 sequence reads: CASSLRAGSSNTGELFF. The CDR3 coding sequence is TGTGCCAGCAGCCTCCGAGCGGGGTCTTCGAACACCGGGGAGCTGTTTTTT.

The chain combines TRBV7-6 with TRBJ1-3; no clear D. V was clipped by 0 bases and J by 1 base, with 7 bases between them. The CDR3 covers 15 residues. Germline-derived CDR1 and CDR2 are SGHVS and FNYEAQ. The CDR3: CASSLAWGSGNTIYF. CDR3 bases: TGTGCCAGCAGCTTAGCGTGGGGATCTGGAAACACCATATATTTT.

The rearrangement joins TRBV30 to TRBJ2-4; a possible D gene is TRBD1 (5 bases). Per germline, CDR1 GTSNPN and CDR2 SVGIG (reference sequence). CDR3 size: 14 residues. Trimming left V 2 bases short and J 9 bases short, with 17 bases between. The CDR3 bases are TGTGCCTGGAGTCTGGGGCAGGGTGGACGCATTCAGTACTTC. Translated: CAWSLGQGGRIQYF. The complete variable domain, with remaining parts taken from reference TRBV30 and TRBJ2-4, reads SQTIHQWPATLVQPVGSPLSLECTVEGTSNPNLYWYRQAAGRGLQLLFYSVGIGQISSEVPQNLSASRPQDRQFILSSKKLLLSDSGFYLCAWSLGQGGRIQYFGAGTRLSVL.

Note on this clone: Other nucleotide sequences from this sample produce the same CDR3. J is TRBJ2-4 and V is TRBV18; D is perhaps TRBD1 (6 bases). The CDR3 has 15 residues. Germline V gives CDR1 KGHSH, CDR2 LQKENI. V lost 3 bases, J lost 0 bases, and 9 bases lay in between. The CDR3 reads CASSPTGLAKNIQYF. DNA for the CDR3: TGTGCCAGCTCACCGACAGGCCTAGCCAAAAACATTCAGTACTTC.

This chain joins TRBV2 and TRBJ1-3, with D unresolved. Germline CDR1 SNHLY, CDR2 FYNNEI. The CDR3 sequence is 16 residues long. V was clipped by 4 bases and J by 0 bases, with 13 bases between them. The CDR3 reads CASSGEKRISGNTIYF. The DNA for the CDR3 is TGTGCCAGCAGTGGCGAGAAGAGAATCTCTGGAAACACCATATATTTT.

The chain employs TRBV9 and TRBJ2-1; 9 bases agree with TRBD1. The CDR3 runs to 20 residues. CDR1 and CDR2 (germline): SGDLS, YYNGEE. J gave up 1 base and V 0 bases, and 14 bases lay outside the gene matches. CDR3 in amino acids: CASSVDFRGQGRLSYNEQFF. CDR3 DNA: TGTGCCAGCAGCGTAGATTTTAGGGGACAGGGCCGACTATCCTACAATGAGCAGTTCTTC.

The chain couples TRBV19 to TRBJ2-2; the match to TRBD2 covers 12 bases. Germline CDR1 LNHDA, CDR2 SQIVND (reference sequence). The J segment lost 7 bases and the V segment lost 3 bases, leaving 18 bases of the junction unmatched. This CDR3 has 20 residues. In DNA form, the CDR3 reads TGTGCCAGTAGTATTACCCCCTCTAGCGGGAGGGCCAATTATAGCGGGGAGCTGTTTTTT. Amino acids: CASSITPSSGRANYSGELFF.

CDR3 in amino acids: CASSVQSGSYEQYF. The CDR3 DNA sequence: TGTGCCAGCAGCGTACAGAGTGGGTCCTACGAGCAGTACTTC. The chain employs TRBV11-2 and TRBJ2-7; D gene uncertain. CDR1 is SGHAT, CDR2 FQNNGV, per germline. The CDR3 loop spans 14 amino acids. The V gene lost 5 bases and the J gene lost 1 base, with 12 bases spanning the gap.

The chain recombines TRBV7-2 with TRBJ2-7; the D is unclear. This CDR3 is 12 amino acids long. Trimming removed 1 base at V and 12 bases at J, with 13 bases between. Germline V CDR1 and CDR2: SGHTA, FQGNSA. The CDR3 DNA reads TGTGCCAGCAGCTTAGGAGGCGTCAATCCGTACTTC. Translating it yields CASSLGGVNPYF.